This T cell receptor beta chain is drawn from a study of OX40 agonist ivuxolimab in advanced cancers. Whole-study findings and limits: The work left the antigen specificity of expanded peripheral T cells undetermined.

Generated by immunoSEQ multiplex PCR, the TCRdb table keeps only in-frame clones and is missing some. The table has 55,000 to 70,000 clones, around 87% seen once; the top ten hold roughly 1.2%. With respect to this clone: Its antigen is not known.

Germline V gives CDR1 MNHEY, CDR2 SVGAGI. The V end was cut by 6 bases, the J end by 8 bases, with 14 bases between. The CDR3 has 14 amino acids. V is TRBV6-5 and J is TRBJ1-6; D is unresolved. The TCR was taken from an adult with an advanced solid tumor such as melanoma, head and neck, liver or kidney cancer. This specimen consisted of CD4+ or CD8+ T cells sorted from blood, obtained in a trial of the OX40 agonist ivuxolimab. CDR3 loop: CASRAPKEHSPLHF. The CDR3 nucleotides read TGTGCCAGCAGGGCCCCTAAGGAACATTCACCCCTCCACTTT.